This T cell receptor beta chain was sequenced in a study of Tregs in tolerant kidney transplant recipients. Study findings and constraints: Activated donor B cell expansion appeared to reveal the most relevant donor-specific TCRbeta repertoire. The small number of patients limits these findings pending further validation.

CD4+CD25+CD127- Tregs, CD4+CD25- non-Tregs, CD4 and CD8 cells were sorted. Before regulatory T cell sorting, thawed PBMCs rested overnight at 37°C in roughly 200 IU/ml IL-2. Trimming pared 1 base from V and 0 bases from J, leaving 9 bases between. The V gene's germline CDR1 is SNHLY and CDR2 FYNNEI. This CDR3 has 15 amino acids. This clone was found a few times. As yet, its antigen is unknown. Clones were read by immunoSEQ multiplex PCR, and TCRdb kept only the in-frame ones, dropping some. The sample lists fewer than 20,000 clones, 75% to 85% occurring once. Sequenced sample: Tregs from blood. This receptor was identified in a human donor in good health. This sequence joins TRBV2 and TRBJ1-2; D unclear. The CDR3 is CASSEEGYSNYGYTF. CDR3 coding DNA: TGTGCCAGCAGTGAAGAAGGGTACTCTAACTATGGCTACACCTTC.